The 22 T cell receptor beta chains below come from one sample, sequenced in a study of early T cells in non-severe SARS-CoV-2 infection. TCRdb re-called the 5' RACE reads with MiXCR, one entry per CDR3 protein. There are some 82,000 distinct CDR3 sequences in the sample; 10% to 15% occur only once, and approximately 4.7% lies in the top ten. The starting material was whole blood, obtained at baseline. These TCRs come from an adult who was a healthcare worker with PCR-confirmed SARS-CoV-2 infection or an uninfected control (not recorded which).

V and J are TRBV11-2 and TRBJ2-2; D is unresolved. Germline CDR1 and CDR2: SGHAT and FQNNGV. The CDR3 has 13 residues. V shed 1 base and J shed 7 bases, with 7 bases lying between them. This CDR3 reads CASSLVTFGELFF. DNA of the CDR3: TGTGCCAGCAGCTTAGTTACGTTCGGGGAGCTGTTTTTT.

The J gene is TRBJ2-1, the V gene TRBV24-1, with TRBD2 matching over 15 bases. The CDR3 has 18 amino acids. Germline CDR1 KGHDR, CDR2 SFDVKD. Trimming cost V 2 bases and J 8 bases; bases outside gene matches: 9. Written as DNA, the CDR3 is TGTGCCACCAGTGATTCACCGGGACTAGCGGGAGGAGGGGATGAGCAGTTCTTC. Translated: CATSDSPGLAGGGDEQFF.

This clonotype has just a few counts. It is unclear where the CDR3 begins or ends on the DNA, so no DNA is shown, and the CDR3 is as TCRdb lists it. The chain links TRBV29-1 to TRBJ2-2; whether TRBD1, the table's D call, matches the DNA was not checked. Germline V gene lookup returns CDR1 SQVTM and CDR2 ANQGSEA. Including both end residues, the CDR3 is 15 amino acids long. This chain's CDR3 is CSVDARGATPGSCFF.

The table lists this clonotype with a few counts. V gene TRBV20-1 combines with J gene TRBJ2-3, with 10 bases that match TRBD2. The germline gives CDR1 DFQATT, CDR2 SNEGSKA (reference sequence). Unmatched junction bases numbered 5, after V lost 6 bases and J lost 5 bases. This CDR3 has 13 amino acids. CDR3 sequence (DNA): TGCAGTGCAAGTCTAGCGGGGGTAGATACGCAGTATTTT. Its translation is CSASLAGVDTQYF.

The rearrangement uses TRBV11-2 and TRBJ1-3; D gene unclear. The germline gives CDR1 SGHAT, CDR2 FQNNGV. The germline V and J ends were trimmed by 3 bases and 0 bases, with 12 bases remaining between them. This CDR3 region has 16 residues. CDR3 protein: CASSFSGLSSGNTIYF. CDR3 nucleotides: TGTGCCAGCAGCTTTTCGGGCCTTAGCTCTGGAAACACCATATATTTT.

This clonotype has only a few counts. CDR3 amino acids: CASSDYRDTEAFF. CDR3 DNA sequence: TGTGCCAGCAGTGACTACAGGGACACTGAAGCTTTCTTT. The rearrangement links TRBV6-1 to TRBJ1-1; D may be TRBD1 (6 bases). V was cut by 3 bases and J by 3 bases, with 8 bases left in between. Germline-derived CDR1 and CDR2 are MNHNS and SASEGT. CDR3 size: 13 residues.

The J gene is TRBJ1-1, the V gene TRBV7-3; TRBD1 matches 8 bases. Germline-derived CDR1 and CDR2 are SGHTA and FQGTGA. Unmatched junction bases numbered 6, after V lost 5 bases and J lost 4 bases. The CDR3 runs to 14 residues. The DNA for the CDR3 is TGTGCCAGCAGCCGTAGACAGGGGACCACTGAAGCTTTCTTT. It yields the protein CASSRRQGTTEAFF. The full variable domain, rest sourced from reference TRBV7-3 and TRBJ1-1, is GAGVSQTPSNKVTEKGKYVELRCDPISGHTALYWYRQSLGQGPEFLIYFQGTGAADDSGLPNDRFFAVRPEGSVSTLKIQRTERGDSAVYLCASSRRQGTTEAFFGQGTRLTVV.

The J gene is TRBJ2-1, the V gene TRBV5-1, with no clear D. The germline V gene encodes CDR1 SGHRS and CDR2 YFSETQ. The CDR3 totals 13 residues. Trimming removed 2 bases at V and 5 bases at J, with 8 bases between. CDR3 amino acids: CASSFDTNNEQFF. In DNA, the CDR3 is TGCGCCAGCAGCTTTGACACCAACAATGAGCAGTTCTTC.

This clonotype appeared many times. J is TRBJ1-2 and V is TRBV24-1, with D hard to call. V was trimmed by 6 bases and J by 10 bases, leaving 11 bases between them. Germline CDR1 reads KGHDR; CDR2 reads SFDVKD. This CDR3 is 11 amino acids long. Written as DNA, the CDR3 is TGTGCCACCAGTCTCGGATTAGACTACACCTTC. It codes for CATSLGLDYTF.

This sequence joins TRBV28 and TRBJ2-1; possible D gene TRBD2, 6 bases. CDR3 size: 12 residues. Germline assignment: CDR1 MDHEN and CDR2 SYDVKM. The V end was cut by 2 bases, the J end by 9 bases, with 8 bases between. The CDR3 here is CASSLQGGEQFF. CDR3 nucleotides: TGTGCCAGCAGTTTACAGGGAGGTGAGCAGTTCTTC.

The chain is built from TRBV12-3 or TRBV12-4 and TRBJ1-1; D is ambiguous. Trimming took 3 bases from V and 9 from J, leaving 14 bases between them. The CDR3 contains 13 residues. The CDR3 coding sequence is TGTGCCAGCAGTTTTGAGTTTCGCAGGAAAGCTTTCTTT. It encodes CASSFEFRRKAFF.

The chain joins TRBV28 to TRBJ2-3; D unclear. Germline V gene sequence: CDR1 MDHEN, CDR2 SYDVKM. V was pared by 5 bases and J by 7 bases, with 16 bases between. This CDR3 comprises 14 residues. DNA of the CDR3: TGTGCCAGCAGTCTCCGGACCCAGTCGAATACGCAGTATTTT. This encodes CASSLRTQSNTQYF.

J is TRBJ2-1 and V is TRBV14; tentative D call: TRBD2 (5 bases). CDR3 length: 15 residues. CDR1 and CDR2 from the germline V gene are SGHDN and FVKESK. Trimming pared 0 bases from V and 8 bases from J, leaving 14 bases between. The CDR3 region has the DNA TGTGCCAGCAGCCAAGATCGAACTAGTATCGATGAGCAGTTCTTC. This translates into CASSQDRTSIDEQFF. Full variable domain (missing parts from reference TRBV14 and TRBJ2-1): EAGVTQFPSHSVIEKGQTVTLRCDPISGHDNLYWYRRVMGKEIKFLLHFVKESKQDESGMPNNRFLAERTGGTYSTLKVQPAELEDSGVYFCASSQDRTSIDEQFFGPGTRLTVL.

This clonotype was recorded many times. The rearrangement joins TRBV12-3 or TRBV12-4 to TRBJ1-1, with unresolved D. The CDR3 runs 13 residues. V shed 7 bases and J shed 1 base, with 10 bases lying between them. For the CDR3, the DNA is TGTGCCAGCACCCCGGCTGGGAACACTGAAGCTTTCTTT. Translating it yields CASTPAGNTEAFF.

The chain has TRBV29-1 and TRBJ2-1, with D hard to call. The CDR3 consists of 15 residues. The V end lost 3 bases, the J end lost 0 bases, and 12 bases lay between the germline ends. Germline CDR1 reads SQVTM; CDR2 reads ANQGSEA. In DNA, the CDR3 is TGCAGCGTTGACGGCTCACCAAGCTCCTACAATGAGCAGTTCTTC. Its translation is CSVDGSPSSYNEQFF.

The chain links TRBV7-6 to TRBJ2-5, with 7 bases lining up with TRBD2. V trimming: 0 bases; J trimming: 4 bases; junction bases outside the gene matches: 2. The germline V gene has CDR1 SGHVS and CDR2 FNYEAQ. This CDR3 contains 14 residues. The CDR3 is CASSLAAGAETQYF. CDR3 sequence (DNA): TGTGCCAGCAGCTTAGCGGCGGGAGCAGAGACCCAGTACTTC.

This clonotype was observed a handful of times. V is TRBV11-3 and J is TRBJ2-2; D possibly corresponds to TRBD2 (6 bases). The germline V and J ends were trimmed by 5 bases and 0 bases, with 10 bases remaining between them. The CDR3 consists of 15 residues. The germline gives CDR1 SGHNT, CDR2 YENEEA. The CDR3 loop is CASSMRLANTGELFF. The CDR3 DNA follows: TGTGCCAGCAGCATGCGACTAGCGAACACCGGGGAGCTGTTTTTT.

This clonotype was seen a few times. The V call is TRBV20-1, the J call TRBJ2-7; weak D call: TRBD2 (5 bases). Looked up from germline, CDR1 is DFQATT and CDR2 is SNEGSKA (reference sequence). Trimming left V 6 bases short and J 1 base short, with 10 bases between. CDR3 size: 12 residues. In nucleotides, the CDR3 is TGCAGTGCGATCGGGGATTCCTACGAGCAGTACTTC. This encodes CSAIGDSYEQYF.

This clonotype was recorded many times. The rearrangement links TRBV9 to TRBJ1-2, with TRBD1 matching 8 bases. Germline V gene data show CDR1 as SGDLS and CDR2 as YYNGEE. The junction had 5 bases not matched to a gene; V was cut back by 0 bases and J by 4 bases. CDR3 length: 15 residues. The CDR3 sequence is CASSVDAGGIYGYTF. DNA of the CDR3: TGTGCCAGCAGCGTAGATGCAGGGGGCATCTATGGCTACACCTTC.

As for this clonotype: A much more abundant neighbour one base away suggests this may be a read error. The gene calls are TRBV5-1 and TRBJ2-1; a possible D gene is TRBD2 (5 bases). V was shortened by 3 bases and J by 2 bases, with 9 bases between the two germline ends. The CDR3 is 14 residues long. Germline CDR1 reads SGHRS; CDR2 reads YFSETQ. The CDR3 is CASSSDWAYNEQFF. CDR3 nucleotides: TGCGCCAGCAGCTCGGACTGGGCCTACAATGAGCAGTTCTTC.

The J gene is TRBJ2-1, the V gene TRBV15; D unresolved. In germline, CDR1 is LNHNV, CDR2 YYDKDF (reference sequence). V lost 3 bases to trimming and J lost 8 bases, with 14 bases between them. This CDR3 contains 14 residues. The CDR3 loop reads CATSSDPSRYEQFF. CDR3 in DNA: TGTGCCACCAGCAGCGACCCTTCACGCTATGAGCAGTTCTTC.

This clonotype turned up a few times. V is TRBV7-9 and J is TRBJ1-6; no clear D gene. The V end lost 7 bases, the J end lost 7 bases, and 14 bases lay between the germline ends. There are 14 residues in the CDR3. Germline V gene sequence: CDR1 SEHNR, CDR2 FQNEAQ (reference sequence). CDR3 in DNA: TGTGCCAGCACCTCTAAGACGGGCAATTCACCCCTCCACTTT. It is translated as CASTSKTGNSPLHF.